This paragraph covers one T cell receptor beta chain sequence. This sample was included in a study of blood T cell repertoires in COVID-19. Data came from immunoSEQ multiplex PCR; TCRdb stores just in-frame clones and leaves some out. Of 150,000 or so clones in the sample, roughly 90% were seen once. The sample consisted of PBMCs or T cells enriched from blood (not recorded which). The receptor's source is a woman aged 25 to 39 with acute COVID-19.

Written as DNA, the CDR3 is TGTGCCAGCAGCTCACAAGGACTAGCGGGAGTGGTTAGAGAGCAGTACTTC. Protein: CASSSQGLAGVVREQYF. This rearrangement joins TRBV11-2 to TRBJ2-7, with TRBD2 identical over 13 bases. V lost 4 bases to trimming and J lost 7 bases; unmatched junction nucleotides: 13. This CDR3 has 17 amino acids. The V gene's germline CDR1 is SGHAT and CDR2 FQNNGV.